A selection of T cell receptor beta chains follows, all from one sample in a study of T cell responses to AZD1222 COVID-19 vaccine. Data came from immunoSEQ multiplex PCR; TCRdb stores just in-frame clones and leaves some out. The repertoire consists of around 210,000 clones, with around 94% occurring once and the leading ten covering over 1.5%. Sequencing was performed on peripheral blood, taken 28 days after the second dose of the MenACWY control vaccine. These receptors originate from an adult who received the MenACWY meningococcal vaccine as a control. Each CDR3 is given with its conserved first and last residue.

CDR3 protein: CASSTPSGGGDEQFF
V gene: TRBV28
J gene: TRBJ2-1

CDR3 protein: CASSQSPRDRGYSGNTIYF
V gene: TRBV4-2
J gene: TRBJ1-3

CDR3 protein: CASSPIKNSGAYEQYF
V gene: TRBV5-1
J gene: TRBJ2-7

CDR3 protein: CASSIYGSSYEQYF
V gene: TRBV19
J gene: TRBJ2-7

CDR3 protein: CASSSGGAQVEQYF
V gene: TRBV5-1
J gene: TRBJ2-7

CDR3 protein: CASSLIDEQYF
V gene: TRBV5-6
J gene: TRBJ2-7

CDR3 protein: CAISDGQVDEKLFF
V gene: TRBV10-3
J gene: TRBJ1-4

CDR3 protein: CASSQDTQAFNYGYTF
V gene: TRBV3-1/TRBV3-2
J gene: TRBJ1-2

CDR3 protein: CASSPEGTGGVETQYF
V gene: TRBV5-1
J gene: TRBJ2-5

CDR3 protein: CASSYSRGPNTEAFF
V gene: TRBV6-5
J gene: TRBJ1-1

CDR3 protein: CASSLKQNTGELFF
V gene: TRBV7-8
J gene: TRBJ2-2

CDR3 protein: CASSLKRASTDTQYF
V gene: TRBV5-4
J gene: TRBJ2-3

CDR3 protein: CASSQFSLQNIYNEQFF
V gene: TRBV4-1
J gene: TRBJ2-1

CDR3 protein: CASSQEAPVGYEQYF
V gene: TRBV4-2
J gene: TRBJ2-7

CDR3 protein: CATSRDRSWGRAYEQYF
V gene: TRBV15
J gene: TRBJ2-7

CDR3 protein: CASSPNPGRVGTEAFF
V gene: TRBV5-6
J gene: TRBJ1-1

CDR3 protein: CASSYSRGGGTEAFF
V gene: TRBV6-5
J gene: TRBJ1-1

CDR3 protein: CASSRLKETQYF
V gene: TRBV12-3/TRBV12-4
J gene: TRBJ2-5

CDR3 protein: CAWSRAGGSGNTIYF
V gene: TRBV30
J gene: TRBJ1-3

CDR3 protein: CASSLAFNEQFF
V gene: TRBV7-2
J gene: TRBJ2-1

CDR3 protein: CASSFAYEQYF
V gene: TRBV5-6
J gene: TRBJ2-7

CDR3 protein: CASVPDRTHQPQHF
V gene: TRBV28
J gene: TRBJ1-5

CDR3 protein: CAWTRDSSYEQYF
V gene: TRBV30
J gene: TRBJ2-7

CDR3 protein: CASRPDRGLMNTEAFF
V gene: TRBV7-6
J gene: TRBJ1-1

CDR3 protein: CASTYPYRGGRGNTIYF
V gene: TRBV5-1
J gene: TRBJ1-3

CDR3 protein: CASSNSNQPQHF
V gene: TRBV6-2/TRBV6-3
J gene: TRBJ1-5

CDR3 protein: CASSLANAGGETQYF
V gene: TRBV7-2
J gene: TRBJ2-5

CDR3 protein: CASSLDVGASSDTQYF
V gene: TRBV11-2
J gene: TRBJ2-3

CDR3 protein: CASSLVGFNEQFF
V gene: TRBV7-2
J gene: TRBJ2-1

CDR3 protein: CAISESRADRYYGYTF
V gene: TRBV10-3
J gene: TRBJ1-2

CDR3 protein: CASSPRIRSSYNEQFF
V gene: TRBV9
J gene: TRBJ2-1

CDR3 protein: CASSLRVGSGQPQHF
V gene: TRBV28
J gene: TRBJ1-5

CDR3 protein: CASSIVTGGTYEQYF
V gene: TRBV19
J gene: TRBJ2-7

CDR3 protein: CASSSVAAYNEQFF
V gene: TRBV7-2
J gene: TRBJ2-1

CDR3 protein: CASSLTSGSTDTQYF
V gene: TRBV5-1
J gene: TRBJ2-3

CDR3 protein: CASSQGNLQGAFYGYTF
V gene: TRBV3-1/TRBV3-2
J gene: TRBJ1-2

CDR3 protein: CASSLATAFSYEQYF
V gene: TRBV28
J gene: TRBJ2-7

CDR3 protein: CASRRLAFTQYF
V gene: TRBV2
J gene: TRBJ2-3

CDR3 protein: CASSETGFGYEQYF
V gene: TRBV5-1
J gene: TRBJ2-7

CDR3 protein: CASSQEIHQETQYF
V gene: TRBV3-1/TRBV3-2
J gene: TRBJ2-5

CDR3 protein: CASRRQFRVDTEAFF
V gene: TRBV5-1
J gene: TRBJ1-1

CDR3 protein: CASKLANTGELFF
V gene: TRBV19
J gene: TRBJ2-2

CDR3 protein: CASLVGGTDTQYF
V gene: TRBV7-2
J gene: TRBJ2-3

CDR3 protein: CASSPNPMAGTGRRTYNSPLHF
V gene: TRBV19
J gene: TRBJ1-6

CDR3 protein: CASSLAWSLNSPLHF
V gene: TRBV5-1
J gene: TRBJ1-6

CDR3 protein: CASETGSSYNEQFF
V gene: TRBV5-1
J gene: TRBJ2-1